Listed here are 24 T cell receptor beta chains from one sample, sequenced in a study of blood T cells in healthy people across ages. Together with a sample-barcoded 5' primer, a J-beta primer mix was included in a second PCR lasting about 6 to 11 cycles. TCRdb re-called the 5' RACE reads with MiXCR, one entry per CDR3 protein. This repertoire shows 2 million or so distinct CDR3 sequences, around half found once; its top ten account for over 2%. Sequenced input: blood. These receptors all stem from a woman between 35 and 50 years old in good health.

This clonotype was picked up a small number of times. The CDR3 spells CASSYDPYRGRTDTQYF. CDR3 DNA: TGTGCCAGCAGTTACGACCCTTACAGGGGGAGGACAGATACGCAGTATTTT. This rearrangement joins TRBV6-2 or TRBV6-3 to TRBJ2-3; 8 nucleotides align to TRBD1. CDR1 and CDR2 from the germline V gene are MNHEY and SVGEGT. The CDR3 is 17 residues long. The V segment lost 2 bases and the J segment 3 bases; nucleotides outside the gene matches: 10.

V and J are TRBV7-2 and TRBJ1-6; D remains unclear. From germline, CDR1 is SGHTA and CDR2 FQGNSA. Trimming pared 3 bases from V and 9 bases from J, leaving 21 bases between. This CDR3 is 17 amino acids long. The CDR3 sequence: CASSFSTDLLGSSPLHF. The CDR3 bases are TGTGCCAGCAGCTTTTCGACGGATCTTTTGGGGAGTTCACCCCTCCACTTT.

The rearrangement uses TRBV11-3 and TRBJ2-3; D remains ambiguous. This CDR3 is built from 16 residues. V shed 1 base and J shed 4 bases, with 15 bases lying between them. Germline CDR1 SGHNT, CDR2 YENEEA. The CDR3 sequence: CASSLVFGPAADTQYF. The CDR3 nucleotides read TGTGCCAGCAGCTTAGTCTTCGGGCCCGCGGCAGATACGCAGTATTTT.

V gene TRBV12-3 or TRBV12-4 combines with J gene TRBJ2-7; TRBD1 aligns across 8 bases. Germline trimming cut 4 bases from V and 10 bases from J; bases unmatched to any gene: 6. The CDR3 consists of 12 residues. The CDR3 DNA is TGTGCCAGCAGTTCGACAGGGGTGCTCCAGTACTTC. Its protein product is CASSSTGVLQYF.

Only a few counts were recorded for this clonotype. The chain employs TRBV20-1 and TRBJ1-2; TRBD1 agrees at 7 bases. This CDR3 has 13 residues. Germline CDR1 is DFQATT and CDR2 is SNEGSKA (reference sequence). The junction had 6 bases not matched to a gene; V was cut back by 5 bases and J by 3 bases. The DNA for the CDR3 is TGCAGTGCTTCTACAGGGGCGGACTATGGCTACACCTTC. Protein: CSASTGADYGYTF.

The chain's CDR3 is CSVRGADYGYTF. CDR3 sequence (DNA): TGCAGCGTTCGGGGGGCCGACTATGGCTACACCTTC. The chain uses TRBV29-1 and TRBJ1-2; D perhaps matches TRBD1 (6 bases). Trimming took 5 bases from V and 3 from J, leaving 10 bases between them. Germline assignment: CDR1 SQVTM and CDR2 ANQGSEA. CDR3 length equals 12 residues.

V usage is TRBV7-2 and J usage is TRBJ2-1; 7 bases are shared with TRBD2. In germline, CDR1 is SGHTA, CDR2 FQGNSA. Trimming cost V 5 bases and J 4 bases; bases outside gene matches: 11. The CDR3 contains 16 residues. CDR3: CASSLVLRGIYNEQFF. CDR3 DNA: TGTGCCAGCAGCCTAGTCTTGCGGGGGATTTACAATGAGCAGTTCTTC. The full variable domain, in which reference TRBV7-2 and TRBJ2-1 provide the parts outside the CDR3, is GAGVSQSPSNKVTEKGKDVELRCDPISGHTALYWYRQSLGQGLEFLIYFQGNSAPDKSGLPSDRFSAERTGGSVSTLTIQRTQQEDSAVYLCASSLVLRGIYNEQFFGPGTRLTVL.

The chain recombines TRBV4-3 with TRBJ1-1, with D perhaps TRBD1 (6 bases). The V gene lost 0 bases and the J gene lost 8 bases, with 22 bases spanning the gap. The CDR3 totals 17 residues. Germline loops: CDR1 LGHNA, CDR2 YSLEER. The CDR3, as DNA: TGCGCCAGCAGCCAAGAACACGAGCCCAACAGGGCCCGAGAAGCTTTCTTT. As protein: CASSQEHEPNRAREAFF.

In this sample, this clonotype turned up a few times. The V and J genes are TRBV18 and TRBJ1-6; D gene ambiguous. The V end was cut by 5 bases, the J end by 4 bases, with 9 bases between. This CDR3 region has 14 residues. Germline CDR1 KGHSH, CDR2 LQKENI. CDR3 region: CASSAQRYNSPLHF. CDR3 DNA: TGTGCCAGCTCAGCACAGAGATATAATTCACCCCTCCACTTT.

This clonotype was picked up a small number of times. This chain joins TRBV27 and TRBJ1-2, with TRBD1 matching over 9 bases. This CDR3 comprises 16 residues. In germline, CDR1 is MNHEY, CDR2 SMNVEV (reference sequence). V shed 4 bases and J 5 bases; nucleotides not matched to a gene: 11. CDR3 sequence reads: CASSSPGTGKRYGYTF. The CDR3 region has the DNA TGTGCCAGCAGTTCCCCCGGGACAGGGAAGCGGTATGGCTACACCTTC.

The chain employs TRBV20-1 and TRBJ2-5, with D perhaps assigned TRBD1 or TRBD2 (5 bases each). The CDR3 is 12 residues long. Germline lookup yields CDR1 DFQATT and CDR2 SNEGSKA (reference sequence). The CDR3 region has the DNA TGCATGGGGGAATCGGGCAAAGAGACCCAGTACTTC. Translation gives CMGESGKETQYF.

There are a few counts of this clonotype. V and J are TRBV27 and TRBJ1-6, with 7 nucleotides matching TRBD1. J lost 10 bases, V lost 4 bases, and 7 bases had no gene match. Germline V gene lookup returns CDR1 MNHEY and CDR2 SMNVEV (reference sequence). This CDR3 is built from 14 residues. In DNA form, the CDR3 reads TGTGCCAGCAGTTCCGACAGGGTGAGGTCACCCCTCCACTTT. Translated, it gives CASSSDRVRSPLHF.

The chain uses TRBV6-2 or TRBV6-3 and TRBJ1-1, with unresolved D. The V and J ends lost 2 bases and 1 base respectively, with 14 bases between them. This CDR3 spans 16 amino acids. Germline CDR1 and CDR2: MNHEY and SVGEGT. The CDR3 loop is CASSYPLGLGNTEAFF. CDR3 bases: TGTGCCAGCAGTTACCCTCTAGGATTAGGGAACACTGAAGCTTTCTTT.

This chain connects TRBV6-2 or TRBV6-3 to TRBJ1-2, with 8 bases aligning to TRBD1. Per germline, CDR1 MNHEY and CDR2 SVGEGT. CDR3 length equals 18 residues. V lost 6 bases and J lost 6; bases outside the gene matches: 21. The CDR3 loop reads CASSLTFRGRLVRDGYTF. The CDR3 DNA is TGTGCCAGCAGCCTGACCTTCAGGGGGCGTCTAGTTCGGGATGGCTACACCTTC.

This clonotype was recorded many times. V is TRBV20-1 and J is TRBJ2-7, with TRBD1 as a possible D gene (6 bases). Trimming removed 5 bases from V and 0 bases from J, with 11 bases in between. The germline V gene has CDR1 DFQATT and CDR2 SNEGSKA (reference sequence). The length of the CDR3 is 13 residues. CDR3 residues: CSAQDRSSYEQYF. CDR3 bases: TGCAGTGCTCAAGACAGGAGCTCCTACGAGCAGTACTTC.

This clonotype came up a few times. The J gene is TRBJ2-3, the V gene TRBV20-1, with TRBD2 identical over 8 bases. Looked up from germline, CDR1 is DFQATT and CDR2 is SNEGSKA (reference sequence). There are 15 residues in the CDR3. With 5 bases clipped from V and 2 bases from J, the junction kept 9 bases outside the gene matches. The CDR3, as DNA: TGCAGTGCTCGTCGTGGTAGCGGGGTCACAGATACGCAGTATTTT. Its translation is CSARRGSGVTDTQYF.

Written as DNA, the CDR3 is TGTGCCAGCAGCCCCGGGGAGATTATGAACACTGAAGCTTTCTTT. As protein: CASSPGEIMNTEAFF. This sequence joins TRBV5-5 and TRBJ1-1; no clear D gene. The V gene's germline CDR1 is SGHKS and CDR2 YYEKEE (reference sequence). V lost 4 bases and J 0 bases, leaving 13 bases between the germline ends. This CDR3 has 15 amino acids.

The chain couples TRBV20-1 to TRBJ2-4; 9 bases map to TRBD1. The CDR3 sequence is 13 residues long. Germline V gives CDR1 DFQATT, CDR2 SNEGSKA (reference sequence). Germline trimming cut 3 bases from V and 6 bases from J; bases unmatched to any gene: 3. CDR3 amino acids: CSARGTGRNIQYF. The DNA of the CDR3 is TGCAGTGCTAGGGGGACAGGGCGAAACATTCAGTACTTC.

The table lists this clonotype with a few counts. The chain is built from TRBV21-1 and TRBJ2-5; TRBD2, as called in the table, went unchecked against the DNA. TRBV21-1 counts as a pseudogene. The CDR3 spans 15 residues. In nucleotides, the CDR3 is TGTGCCAGCAGCAAAGTTCGTGGGAGTGGAGAGACCCAGTACTTC. Its translation: CASSKVRGSGETQYF.

The rearrangement links TRBV6-1 to TRBJ2-3; D remains unclear. CDR1 MNHNS and CDR2 SASEGT come from the germline V gene. V lost 3 bases and J lost 2, with 12 bases in between. The CDR3 loop spans 15 amino acids. Written as DNA, the CDR3 is TGTGCCAGCAGTGAGACCCACGACGCCACAGATACGCAGTATTTT. This translates into CASSETHDATDTQYF.

This clonotype has a handful of counts. This rearrangement joins TRBV6-2 or TRBV6-3 to TRBJ2-7; TRBD1 is a possible D gene (5 bases). The end of the DNA fits TRBJ2-5 better, so the J call may be wrong. The CDR3 covers 11 residues. Germline CDR1 reads MNHEY; CDR2 reads SVGEGT. The CDR3 loop reads CASSQGWTQYF. CDR3 nucleotide sequence: TGTGCCAGCAGCCAGGGTTGGACCCAGTACTTC.

The rearrangement uses TRBV20-1 and TRBJ2-3; no clear D. Germline-derived CDR1 and CDR2 are DFQATT and SNEGSKA (reference sequence). The V and J ends lost 2 bases and 0 bases respectively, with 12 bases between them. The length of the CDR3 is 15 residues. The CDR3 protein is CSARRDSLSTDTQYF. CDR3 DNA sequence: TGCAGTGCTAGACGTGACTCTCTTAGCACAGATACGCAGTATTTT.

About this clonotype itself: The junction shows a germline mismatch at one end, possibly a read error. The chain employs TRBV20-1 and TRBJ2-4; tentatively, D is TRBD2 (5 bases). The DNA matches TRBJ2-7 better at its end, which makes the J call doubtful. Germline V gives CDR1 DFQATT, CDR2 SNEGSKA (reference sequence). The CDR3 covers 11 residues. The chain's CDR3 is CSTSFSYEQYF. In DNA, the CDR3 is TGCAGTACTAGTTTCAGCTACGAGCAGTACTTC.

The chain couples TRBV9 to TRBJ2-6, with TRBD1 as a possible D gene (6 bases). There are 14 residues in the CDR3. Trimming removed 3 bases at V and 4 bases at J, with 8 bases between. The germline CDR1 and CDR2 sequences are SGDLS and YYNGEE. This CDR3 reads CASSGGHGANVLTF. The CDR3 DNA reads as TGTGCCAGCAGCGGGGGGCACGGGGCCAACGTCCTGACTTTC.